These 29 T cell receptor beta chains originate from one sample sequenced in a study of cytomegalovirus exposure and HLA in healthy donors. Primers: 60 Vbeta forward and 13 Jbeta reverse. Measured with immunoSEQ multiplex PCR; TCRdb has only the in-frame clones, and not every one. The profile shows 160,000 or so clones, less than 85% of them singletons. Sample: PBMCs. The source of these receptors is a man aged 35 to 55 in good health and CMV-seronegative.

To note about this clone: The junction differs from germline at one of its ends, possibly a read error. V is TRBV27 and J is TRBJ1-5, with 8 bases matching TRBD1. Germline assignment: CDR1 MNHEY and CDR2 SMNVEV (reference sequence). There are 15 residues in the CDR3. The CDR3 spells CASSLGRGLLQLQHF. The CDR3 nucleotides read TGTGCCAGCAGTTTAGGCAGGGGGCTTCTTCAGCTCCAGCATTTT.

The chain uses TRBV11-2 and TRBJ2-5, with 8 bases that match TRBD1. This CDR3 is 16 amino acids long. Losses at the gene ends were 1 base for V and 4 bases for J; bases not matched to a gene: 8. The V gene's germline CDR1 is SGHAT and CDR2 FQNNGV. The CDR3 DNA reads TGTGCCAGCAGCTTAGGGACAGGGTGGTACGGAGAGACCCAGTACTTC. This sequence encodes CASSLGTGWYGETQYF. Looking up the rest from reference TRBV11-2 and TRBJ2-5 gives the full variable domain: EAGVAQSPRYKIIEKRQSVAFWCNPISGHATLYWYQQILGQGPKLLIQFQNNGVVDDSQLPKDRFSAERLKGVDSTLKIQPAKLEDSAVYLCASSLGTGWYGETQYFGPGTRLLVL.

The V call is TRBV6-1, the J call TRBJ1-6; tentative D call: TRBD1 (5 bases). Between the trimmed V and J ends, which lost 3 bases and 10 bases, there was a span of 13 bases. This CDR3 contains 14 residues. The V gene's germline CDR1 is MNHNS and CDR2 SASEGT. The CDR3 nucleotides are TGTGCCAGCAGTGACATAAGCGGGGACTCACCCCTCCACTTT. This codes for CASSDISGDSPLHF.

The J gene is TRBJ1-1, the V gene TRBV28, with 7 bases that match TRBD1. This CDR3 contains 13 residues. V trimming: 5 bases; J trimming: 8 bases; junction bases outside the gene matches: 8. Germline V gene sequence: CDR1 MDHEN, CDR2 SYDVKM. For the CDR3, the DNA is TGTGCCAGCAGTGTAGGACAGGAGCCCGAAGCTTTCTTT. As protein: CASSVGQEPEAFF.

The rearrangement joins TRBV20-1 to TRBJ1-4; TRBD1 might be the D (6 bases). The CDR3 runs 11 residues. Germline V gene sequence: CDR1 DFQATT, CDR2 SNEGSKA (reference sequence). Trimming pared 4 bases from V and 10 bases from J, leaving 10 bases between. The CDR3 reads CSATVQGKLFF. For the CDR3, the DNA is TGCAGTGCTACCGTACAGGGAAAACTGTTTTTT.

This chain links TRBV6-5 with TRBJ2-2; 8 positions match TRBD1. The V segment lost 5 bases and the J segment 2 bases; nucleotides outside the gene matches: 4. In germline, CDR1 is MNHEY, CDR2 SVGAGI. The CDR3 covers 15 residues. The CDR3 loop reads CASSRTGYNTGELFF. CDR3 DNA: TGTGCCAGCAGTCGGACAGGGTATAACACCGGGGAGCTGTTTTTT.

The chain combines TRBV6-1 with TRBJ2-1; maybe TRBD2 (6 bases). The CDR3 is 13 amino acids. Per the germline V gene, CDR1 is MNHNS and CDR2 is SASEGT. Deletions cut 7 bases from V and 6 bases from J, with 13 bases between. In nucleotides, the CDR3 is TGTGCCAGCACTCTAGCGCTATGCAATGAGCAGTTCTTC. The encoded protein is CASTLALCNEQFF.

This rearrangement joins TRBV11-1 to TRBJ2-5; TRBD1 might be the D (6 bases). This CDR3 has 12 amino acids. Trimming took 9 bases from V and 2 from J, leaving 10 bases between them. CDR1 and CDR2 (germline): SGHAT, FQDESV (reference sequence). The chain's CDR3 is CASRQGQETQYF. Written as DNA, the CDR3 is TGTGCCAGTCGGCAGGGGCAAGAGACCCAGTACTTC.

CDR3 coding DNA: TGTGCCAGCAGCTTACTCGCAACAGGGAACTATGGCTACACCTTC. This encodes CASSLLATGNYGYTF. V and J are TRBV7-2 and TRBJ1-2; D is possibly TRBD1 (6 bases). In germline, CDR1 is SGHTA, CDR2 FQGNSA. The CDR3 extends over 15 amino acids. V was clipped by 2 bases and J by 2 bases, with 12 bases between them.

The sample holds a few counts of this clone. V and J are TRBV6-5 and TRBJ2-2; 7 positions match TRBD2. CDR3 length equals 15 residues. Germline CDR1 and CDR2: MNHEY and SVGAGI. The trim removed 5 bases at V and 4 bases at J, leaving 7 bases unmatched. CDR3 DNA sequence: TGTGCCAGCAGTCGCGGGGGAGGGATCACCGGGGAGCTGTTTTTT. This translates into CASSRGGGITGELFF.

The count of this clone is one. The chain has TRBV6-5 and TRBJ2-7, with D possibly TRBD2 on 5 matching bases. V was pared by 2 bases and J by 0 bases, with 8 bases between. Germline CDR1 is MNHEY and CDR2 is SVGAGI. This CDR3 is 14 amino acids long. The CDR3 spells CASSYRGSSYEQYF. The CDR3 DNA reads TGTGCCAGCAGTTACCGGGGTAGCTCCTACGAGCAGTACTTC.

The V gene is TRBV6-1, the J gene TRBJ1-5, with 9 bases identical to TRBD1. The trim removed 4 bases at V and 6 bases at J, leaving 7 bases unmatched. The CDR3 consists of 15 residues. Per germline, CDR1 MNHNS and CDR2 SASEGT. The CDR3 here is CASSGGTGFVQPQHF. The CDR3 region has the DNA TGTGCCAGCAGTGGGGGGACAGGGTTTGTTCAGCCCCAGCATTTT.

This clone was seen a few times. This chain connects TRBV10-3 to TRBJ2-1; 15 positions agree with TRBD2. With 0 bases clipped from V and 8 bases from J, the junction kept 14 bases outside the gene matches. CDR3 size: 20 residues. CDR1 is ENHRY and CDR2 is SYGVKD in the germline V gene. Here the CDR3 reads CAISESMVGLAGGNLYEQFF. CDR3 in DNA: TGTGCCATCAGTGAGTCGATGGTGGGACTAGCGGGGGGCAACCTGTATGAGCAGTTCTTC.

This clone was observed a handful of times. This chain uses TRBV19 with TRBJ1-1; D is ambiguous. Germline CDR1 and CDR2: LNHDA and SQIVND (reference sequence). Deletions cut 10 bases from V and 4 bases from J, with 7 bases between. CDR3 length equals 10 residues. The CDR3 DNA sequence: TGTGCCACAGGACTCACTGAAGCTTTCTTT. Amino acid sequence: CATGLTEAFF.

The chain joins TRBV2 to TRBJ1-4; possible D gene TRBD1, 6 bases. The CDR3 loop spans 15 amino acids. Germline V gene lookup returns CDR1 SNHLY and CDR2 FYNNEI. Trimming cost V 6 bases and J 8 bases, with 19 bases left between them. In DNA, the CDR3 is TGTGCCAGCAGCGTTACCGGGACACGGGACGAAAAACTGTTTTTT. Translated: CASSVTGTRDEKLFF.

V usage is TRBV6-6 and J usage is TRBJ1-5, with a tentative D call TRBD1 (6 bases). Per the germline V gene, CDR1 is MNHNY and CDR2 is SVGAGI (reference sequence). The CDR3 totals 14 residues. V lost 7 bases and J 0 bases, leaving 10 bases between the germline ends. CDR3 residues: CASTRDNSNQPQHF. The CDR3 DNA sequence: TGTGCCAGCACCAGGGACAATAGCAATCAGCCCCAGCATTTT.

V usage is TRBV5-1 and J usage is TRBJ2-1; D is perhaps TRBD2 (5 bases). The CDR3 is 14 amino acids. CDR1 is SGHRS, CDR2 YFSETQ, per germline. V was pared by 5 bases and J by 4 bases, with 13 bases between. The CDR3 loop reads CASSAGYLYNEQFF. The CDR3, as DNA: TGCGCCAGCAGTGCGGGTTACCTTTACAATGAGCAGTTCTTC.

The chain employs TRBV27 and TRBJ1-6; no firm D call. Germline CDR1 and CDR2: MNHEY and SMNVEV (reference sequence). V was pared by 5 bases and J by 10 bases, with 18 bases between. The CDR3 is 15 residues long. For the CDR3, the DNA is TGTGCCAGCAGTCTTGCGGGAGACCACCTGTCACCCCTCCACTTT. Residues: CASSLAGDHLSPLHF.

The chain carries TRBV7-9 and TRBJ2-3; D gene uncertain. With 5 bases removed from V and 2 bases from J, the gap between germline ends came to 5 bases. Germline loops: CDR1 SEHNR, CDR2 FQNEAQ (reference sequence). This CDR3 comprises 12 residues. Written as DNA, the CDR3 is TGTGCCAGCAGCCAGAACACAGATACGCAGTATTTT. It translates to CASSQNTDTQYF.

The rearrangement links TRBV7-8 to TRBJ2-1; D possibly corresponds to TRBD1 (6 bases). V lost 4 bases, J lost 10 bases, and 14 bases lay in between. From germline, CDR1 is SGHVS and CDR2 FQNEAQ. This CDR3 spans 13 amino acids. The CDR3 DNA reads as TGTGCCAGCAGCTGGCTCCAGGGGAAGGAGCAGTTCTTC. Protein: CASSWLQGKEQFF.

J is TRBJ1-1 and V is TRBV28; tentatively, D is TRBD1 (6 bases). With 6 bases removed from V and 10 bases from J, the gap between germline ends came to 15 bases. There are 12 residues in the CDR3. Germline V gives CDR1 MDHEN, CDR2 SYDVKM. CDR3 in DNA: TGTGCCAGCAGGCCAGGGGTAGGTTCAGCTTTCTTT. Amino acid sequence: CASRPGVGSAFF.

The J gene is TRBJ2-5, the V gene TRBV28; TRBD2 matches at 9 bases. The CDR3 consists of 14 residues. V was clipped by 4 bases and J by 2 bases; unmatched bases: 2. Germline lookup yields CDR1 MDHEN and CDR2 SYDVKM. The CDR3 nucleotides are TGTGCCAGCAGTTCCGCGGGGGGGCAAGAGACCCAGTACTTC. This translates into CASSSAGGQETQYF.

This clone was observed a few times. The chain employs TRBV10-1 and TRBJ1-2; 7 nucleotides match TRBD1. With V trimmed by 3 bases and J by 5 bases, 3 bases remained unmatched. The V gene's germline CDR1 is WNHNN and CDR2 SYGVQD (reference sequence). The CDR3 is 13 amino acids. The CDR3 here is CASSDGRGYGYTF. The CDR3 nucleotides are TGCGCCAGCAGTGATGGCAGGGGGTATGGCTACACCTTC.

This clone was recorded only once. The chain uses TRBV7-9 and TRBJ1-2; TRBD1 aligns across 7 bases. This CDR3 has 12 residues. After removal of 5 bases from V and 6 bases from J, the junction contained 3 bases not matched to a gene. Germline-derived CDR1 and CDR2 are SEHNR and FQNEAQ (reference sequence). The CDR3 loop reads CASSRTGDGYTF. In DNA, the CDR3 is TGTGCCAGCAGCCGGACAGGTGATGGCTACACCTTC.

The chain carries TRBV29-1 and TRBJ2-2; D is possibly TRBD1 (6 bases). This CDR3 is 11 amino acids long. Germline CDR1 reads SQVTM; CDR2 reads ANQGSEA. Between the trimmed V and J ends, which lost 6 bases and 8 bases, there was a span of 10 bases. This chain's CDR3 is CSVVGQGELFF. CDR3 bases: TGCAGCGTGGTCGGACAGGGGGAGCTGTTTTTT.

The chain couples TRBV27 to TRBJ2-1; the D gene is possibly TRBD1 (7 bases). CDR3 size: 15 residues. Germline CDR1 and CDR2: MNHEY and SMNVEV (reference sequence). Trimming took 7 bases from V and 5 from J, leaving 18 bases between them. The CDR3 loop is CASTISRGANNEQFF. CDR3 sequence (DNA): TGTGCCAGCACAATAAGCAGGGGGGCAAACAATGAGCAGTTCTTC.

CDR3 sequence: CASRTGSSYEQYF. DNA of the CDR3: TGTGCCAGCAGGACAGGGAGCTCCTACGAGCAGTACTTC. The rearrangement joins TRBV6-5 to TRBJ2-7; 7 nucleotides align to TRBD1. CDR3 length: 13 amino acids. The V and J ends lost 6 bases and 0 bases, in that order; junction bases with no gene match: 2. Germline CDR1 and CDR2: MNHEY and SVGAGI.

The chain carries TRBV4-3 and TRBJ1-2; no clear D gene. This CDR3 has 16 amino acids. V was shortened by 0 bases and J by 4 bases, with 15 bases between the two germline ends. Per germline, CDR1 LGHNA and CDR2 YSLEER. CDR3 region: CASSQEGGGLLYGYTF. The CDR3 coding sequence is TGCGCCAGCAGCCAAGAAGGAGGCGGGTTGCTCTATGGCTACACCTTC.

The chain is built from TRBV6-1 and TRBJ2-7, with 9 bases identical to TRBD1. This CDR3 region has 14 residues. CDR1 and CDR2 (germline): MNHNS, SASEGT. J gave up 2 bases and V 9 bases, and 8 bases lay outside the gene matches. This CDR3 reads CASSRDRATYEQYF. The CDR3 DNA sequence: TGTGCCAGTTCCCGGGACAGGGCCACCTACGAGCAGTACTTC.